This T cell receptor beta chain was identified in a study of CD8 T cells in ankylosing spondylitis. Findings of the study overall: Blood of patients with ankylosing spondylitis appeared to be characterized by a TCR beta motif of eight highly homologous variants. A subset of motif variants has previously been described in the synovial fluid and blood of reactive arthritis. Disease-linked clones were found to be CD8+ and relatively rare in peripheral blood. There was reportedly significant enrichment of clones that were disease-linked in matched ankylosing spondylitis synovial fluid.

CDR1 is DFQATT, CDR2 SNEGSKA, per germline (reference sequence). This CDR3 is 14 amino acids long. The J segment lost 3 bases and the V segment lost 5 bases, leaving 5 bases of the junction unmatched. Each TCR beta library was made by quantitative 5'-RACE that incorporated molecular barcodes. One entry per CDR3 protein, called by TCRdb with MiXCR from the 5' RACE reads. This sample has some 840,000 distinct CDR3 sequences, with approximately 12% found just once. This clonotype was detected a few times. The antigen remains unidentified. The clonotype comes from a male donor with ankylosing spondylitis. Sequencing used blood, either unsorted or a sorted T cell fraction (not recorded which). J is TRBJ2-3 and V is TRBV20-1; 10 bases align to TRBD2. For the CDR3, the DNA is TGCAGTGCTCTAGCGGGAGATGGGACAGATACGCAGTATTTT. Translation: CSALAGDGTDTQYF.